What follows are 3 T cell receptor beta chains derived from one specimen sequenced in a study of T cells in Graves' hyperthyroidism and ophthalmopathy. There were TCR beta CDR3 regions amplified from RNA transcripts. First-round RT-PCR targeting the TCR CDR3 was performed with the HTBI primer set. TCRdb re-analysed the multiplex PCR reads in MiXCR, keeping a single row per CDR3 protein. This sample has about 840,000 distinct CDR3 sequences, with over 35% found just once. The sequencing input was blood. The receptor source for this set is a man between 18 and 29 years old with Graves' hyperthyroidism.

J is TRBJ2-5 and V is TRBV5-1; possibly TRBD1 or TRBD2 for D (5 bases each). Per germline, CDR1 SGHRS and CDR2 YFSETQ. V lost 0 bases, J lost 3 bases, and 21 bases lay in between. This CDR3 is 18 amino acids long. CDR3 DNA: TGCGCCAGCAGCTTGGTTGTAAGGATTGACGGGGCGGAAGAGACCCAGTACTTC. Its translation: CASSLVVRIDGAEETQYF.

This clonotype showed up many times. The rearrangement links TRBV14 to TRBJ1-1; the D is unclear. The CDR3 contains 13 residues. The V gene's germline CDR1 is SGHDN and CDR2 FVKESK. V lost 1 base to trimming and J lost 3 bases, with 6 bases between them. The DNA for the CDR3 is TGTGCCAGCAGCCAAGCGCGTTACACTGAAGCTTTCTTT. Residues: CASSQARYTEAFF.

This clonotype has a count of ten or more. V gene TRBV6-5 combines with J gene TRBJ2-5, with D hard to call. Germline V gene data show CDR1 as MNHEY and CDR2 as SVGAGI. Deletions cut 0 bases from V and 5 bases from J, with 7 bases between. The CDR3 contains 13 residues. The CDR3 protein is CASSYSVGETQYF. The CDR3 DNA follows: TGTGCCAGCAGTTACTCGGTGGGCGAGACCCAGTACTTC.